This T cell receptor (beta chain) appears in the sequencing data of a study of blood T cell repertoires in COVID-19. Study summary: In each case, the material was cDNA or gDNA derived from T cells, B-cell-depleted T cells, or PBMCs.

Data came from immunoSEQ multiplex PCR; TCRdb stores just in-frame clones and leaves some out. Of roughly 50,000 clones listed, around four fifths are singletons. There are 15 residues in the CDR3. V dropped 3 bases and J dropped 9; count of bases not matched to a gene: 10. CDR1 and CDR2 from the germline V gene are KGHSH and LQKENI. The chain recombines TRBV18 with TRBJ2-1; the match to TRBD1 covers 8 bases. The receptor was isolated from a woman aged 55-70 years with acute or convalescent COVID-19. What was sequenced was peripheral blood. As DNA, the CDR3 is TGTGCCAGCTCACCGGGTGGACAGGGAACAACTGAGCAGTTCTTC. Protein: CASSPGGQGTTEQFF.